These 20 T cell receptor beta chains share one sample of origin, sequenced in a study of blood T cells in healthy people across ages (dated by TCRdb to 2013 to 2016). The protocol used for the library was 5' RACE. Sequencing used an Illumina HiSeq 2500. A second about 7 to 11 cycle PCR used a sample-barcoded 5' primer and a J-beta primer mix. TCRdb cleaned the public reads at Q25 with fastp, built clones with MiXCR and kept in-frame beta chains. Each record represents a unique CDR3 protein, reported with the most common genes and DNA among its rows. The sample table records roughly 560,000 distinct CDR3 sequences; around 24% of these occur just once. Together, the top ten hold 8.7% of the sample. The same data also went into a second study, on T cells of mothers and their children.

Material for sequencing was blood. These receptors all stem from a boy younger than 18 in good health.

Here the CDR3 reads CASSRTGSHEKLFF. The CDR3 nucleotides read TGCGCCAGCAGTAGAACAGGGTCCCATGAAAAACTGTTTTTT. The genes are TRBV5-1 and TRBJ1-4, with D perhaps matching TRBD1 (6 bases). Trimming removed 5 bases from V and 6 bases from J, with 14 bases in between. Germline V gene lookup returns CDR1 SGHRS and CDR2 YFSETQ. This CDR3 has 14 amino acids.

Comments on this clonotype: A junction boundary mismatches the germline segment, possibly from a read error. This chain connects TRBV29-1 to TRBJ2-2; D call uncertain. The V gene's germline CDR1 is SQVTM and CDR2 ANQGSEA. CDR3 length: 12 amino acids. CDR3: CSVRKNPGELFF. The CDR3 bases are TGCAGCGTTAGGAAGAACCCCGGGGAGCTGTTTTTT.

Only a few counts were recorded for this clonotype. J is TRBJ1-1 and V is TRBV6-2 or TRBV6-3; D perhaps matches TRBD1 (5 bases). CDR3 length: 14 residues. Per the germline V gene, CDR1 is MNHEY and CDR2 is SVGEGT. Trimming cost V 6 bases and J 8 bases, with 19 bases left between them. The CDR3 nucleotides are TGTGCCAGCAGATGGACAATCCCCCTGGGGGAAGCTTTCTTT. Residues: CASRWTIPLGEAFF.

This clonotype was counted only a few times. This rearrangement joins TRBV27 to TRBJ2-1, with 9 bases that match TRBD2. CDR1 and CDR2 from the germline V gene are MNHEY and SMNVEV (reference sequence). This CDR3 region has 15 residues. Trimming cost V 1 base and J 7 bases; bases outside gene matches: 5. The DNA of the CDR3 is TGTGCCAGCAGTTTATGGGCTAGCGGGGTGAATGAGCAGTTCTTC. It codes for CASSLWASGVNEQFF.

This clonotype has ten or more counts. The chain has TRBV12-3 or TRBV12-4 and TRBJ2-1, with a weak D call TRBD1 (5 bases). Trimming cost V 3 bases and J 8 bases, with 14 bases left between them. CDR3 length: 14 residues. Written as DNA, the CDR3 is TGTGCCAGCAGTTTCAAGGGGAACCTCTATGAGCAGTTCTTC. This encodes CASSFKGNLYEQFF.

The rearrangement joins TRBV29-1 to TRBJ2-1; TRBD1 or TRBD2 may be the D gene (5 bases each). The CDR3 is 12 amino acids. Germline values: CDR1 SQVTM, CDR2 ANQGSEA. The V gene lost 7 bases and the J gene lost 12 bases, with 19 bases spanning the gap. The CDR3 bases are TGCAGCGCCCGAGCCGGGGCCGGGGTGCAGTTCTTC. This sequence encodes CSARAGAGVQFF.

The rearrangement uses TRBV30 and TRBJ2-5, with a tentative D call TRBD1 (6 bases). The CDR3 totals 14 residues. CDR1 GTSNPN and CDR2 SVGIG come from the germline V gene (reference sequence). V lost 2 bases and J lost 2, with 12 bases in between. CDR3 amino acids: CAWSRRGLQETQYF. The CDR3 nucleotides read TGTGCCTGGAGTCGCAGGGGCCTTCAAGAGACCCAGTACTTC.

CDR3 residues: CSATDPGQGSETQYF. CDR3 DNA sequence: TGCAGTGCTACAGATCCGGGACAGGGGTCGGAGACCCAGTACTTC. The chain recombines TRBV20-1 with TRBJ2-5, with 10 nucleotides matching TRBD1. This CDR3 has 15 amino acids. The germline V gene has CDR1 DFQATT and CDR2 SNEGSKA (reference sequence). The V segment lost 4 bases and the J segment 5 bases; nucleotides outside the gene matches: 10.

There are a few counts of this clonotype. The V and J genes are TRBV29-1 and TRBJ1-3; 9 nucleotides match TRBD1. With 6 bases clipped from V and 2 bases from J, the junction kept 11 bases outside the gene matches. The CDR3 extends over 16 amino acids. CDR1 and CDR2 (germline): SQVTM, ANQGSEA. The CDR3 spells CSVGDRDRDAGNTIYF. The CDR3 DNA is TGCAGCGTGGGGGACCGGGACAGGGATGCTGGAAACACCATATATTTT.

In DNA, the CDR3 is TGTGCCAGCAGCGAACCGCCGGGACAGGGATCTCCCCTCCACTTT. This gives the protein CASSEPPGQGSPLHF. J is TRBJ1-6 and V is TRBV9; 9 nucleotides line up with TRBD1. J gave up 13 bases and V 3 bases, and 11 bases lay outside the gene matches. The CDR3 spans 15 residues. The V gene's germline CDR1 is SGDLS and CDR2 YYNGEE.

The CDR3 here is CSVGQSIQVHSYNEQFF. CDR3 DNA sequence: TGCAGTGTAGGTCAGTCCATTCAGGTCCACTCCTACAATGAGCAGTTCTTC. This chain joins TRBV20-1 and TRBJ2-1, with no clear D. The CDR3 is made up of 17 amino acids. Trimming cost V 7 bases and J 0 bases, with 22 bases left between them. Germline V gene sequence: CDR1 DFQATT, CDR2 SNEGSKA (reference sequence).

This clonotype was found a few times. The CDR3 DNA follows: TGCGCCAGCAGCCCATTACAGGGGAAGGGTGAAGCTTTCTTT. Its translation is CASSPLQGKGEAFF. The V call is TRBV5-1, the J call TRBJ1-1; 7 bases fit TRBD1. The length of the CDR3 is 14 residues. The V gene end was trimmed by 4 bases and the J gene end by 7 bases; junction bases not matched to a gene: 10. The germline V gene encodes CDR1 SGHRS and CDR2 YFSETQ.

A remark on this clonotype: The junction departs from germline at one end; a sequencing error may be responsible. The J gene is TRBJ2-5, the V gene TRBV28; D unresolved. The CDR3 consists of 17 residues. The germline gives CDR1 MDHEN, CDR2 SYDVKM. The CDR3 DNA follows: TGTGCCAGCAGTTTCCCTGAAACTGAACCTTACCAAGAGACCCACTACTTC. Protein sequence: CASSFPETEPYQETHYF.

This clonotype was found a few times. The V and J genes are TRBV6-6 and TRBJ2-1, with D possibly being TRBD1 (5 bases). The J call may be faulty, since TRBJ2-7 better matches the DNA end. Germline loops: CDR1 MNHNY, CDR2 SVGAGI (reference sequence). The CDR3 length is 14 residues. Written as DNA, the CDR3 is TGTGCCAGCAGAGTGGGGCAGGGCTTCTACGAGCAGTACTTC. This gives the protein CASRVGQGFYEQYF.

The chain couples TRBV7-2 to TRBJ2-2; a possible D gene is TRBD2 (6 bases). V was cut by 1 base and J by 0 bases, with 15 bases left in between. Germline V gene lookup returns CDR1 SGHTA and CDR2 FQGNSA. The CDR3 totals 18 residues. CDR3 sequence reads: CASSLDYLGGTNTGELFF. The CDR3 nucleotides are TGTGCCAGCAGCTTAGACTATCTGGGGGGAACGAACACCGGGGAGCTGTTTTTT. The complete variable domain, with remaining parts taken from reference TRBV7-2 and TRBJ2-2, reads GAGVSQSPSNKVTEKGKDVELRCDPISGHTALYWYRQSLGQGLEFLIYFQGNSAPDKSGLPSDRFSAERTGGSVSTLTIQRTQQEDSAVYLCASSLDYLGGTNTGELFFGEGSRLTVL.

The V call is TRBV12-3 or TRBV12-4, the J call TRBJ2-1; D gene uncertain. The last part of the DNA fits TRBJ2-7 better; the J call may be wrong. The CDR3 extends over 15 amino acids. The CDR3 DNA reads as TGTGCCAGCAGTTTATTGGCAGAGAGCTCCTACGAGCAGTACTTC. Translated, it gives CASSLLAESSYEQYF.

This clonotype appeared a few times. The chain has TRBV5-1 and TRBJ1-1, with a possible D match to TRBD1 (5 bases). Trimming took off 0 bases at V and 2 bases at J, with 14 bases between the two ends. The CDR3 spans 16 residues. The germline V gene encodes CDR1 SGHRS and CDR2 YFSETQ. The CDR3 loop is CASSLVPTVLNTEAFF. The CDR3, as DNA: TGCGCCAGCAGCTTGGTACCGACAGTACTTAACACTGAAGCTTTCTTT.

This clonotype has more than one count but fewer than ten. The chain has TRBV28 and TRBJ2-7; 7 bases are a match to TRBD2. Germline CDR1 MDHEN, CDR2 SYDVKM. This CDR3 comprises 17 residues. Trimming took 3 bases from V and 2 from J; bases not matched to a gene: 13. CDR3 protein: CASSFWAGREDPYEQYF. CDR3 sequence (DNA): TGTGCCAGCAGTTTTTGGGCAGGTCGGGAGGACCCCTACGAGCAGTACTTC.

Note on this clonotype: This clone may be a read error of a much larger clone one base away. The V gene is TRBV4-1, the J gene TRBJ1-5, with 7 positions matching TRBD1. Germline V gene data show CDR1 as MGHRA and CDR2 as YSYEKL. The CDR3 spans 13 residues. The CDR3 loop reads CASSQPGGLGQRF. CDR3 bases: TGCGCCAGCAGCCAGCCAGGGGGATTGGGCCAGCGTTTT.

The CDR3 DNA follows: TGTGCCCTCGGCGGAGTCACAGATACGCAGTATTTT. As protein: CALGGVTDTQYF. V is TRBV7-8 and J is TRBJ2-3; D remains unclear. Trimming pared 11 bases from V and 2 bases from J, leaving 11 bases between. The CDR3 is made up of 12 amino acids. In germline, CDR1 is SGHVS, CDR2 FQNEAQ.